This section outlines one TCR beta chain sequence together with its context. The antigen is not known. The data belong to a study of graft-versus-host responses after intestinal transplantation. General observations from the study: Recipient marrow held GvH clones, some first seen in ileum or blood. The study found high graft-versus-host to host-versus-graft clonal ratios in allografts of patients with graft-donor T cell macrochimerism. Researchers found peak circulating GvH clone levels linked to early post-transplant HvG declines.

Repertoires were generated with immunoSEQ multiplex PCR, while TCRdb's copy carries only in-frame clones and drops some. The repertoire consists of approximately 60,000 clones, with 85% to 95% occurring once and the leading ten covering about 1.5%. Material: unstimulated CD8+ T cells sorted from spleen or lymph node cells, obtained before transplant. This sequence was found in a human donor who was the organ donor for an intestinal transplant.

The CDR3, as DNA: TGTGCCAGCCTAGCTATGAAACAGGGGGGCGCCTACGAGCAGTACTTC. This sequence encodes CASLAMKQGGAYEQYF. This chain links TRBV27 with TRBJ2-7, with 8 bases fitting TRBD1. Germline V lookup: CDR1 MNHEY, CDR2 SMNVEV (reference sequence). The CDR3 spans 16 residues. V dropped 8 bases and J dropped 2; count of bases not matched to a gene: 14.